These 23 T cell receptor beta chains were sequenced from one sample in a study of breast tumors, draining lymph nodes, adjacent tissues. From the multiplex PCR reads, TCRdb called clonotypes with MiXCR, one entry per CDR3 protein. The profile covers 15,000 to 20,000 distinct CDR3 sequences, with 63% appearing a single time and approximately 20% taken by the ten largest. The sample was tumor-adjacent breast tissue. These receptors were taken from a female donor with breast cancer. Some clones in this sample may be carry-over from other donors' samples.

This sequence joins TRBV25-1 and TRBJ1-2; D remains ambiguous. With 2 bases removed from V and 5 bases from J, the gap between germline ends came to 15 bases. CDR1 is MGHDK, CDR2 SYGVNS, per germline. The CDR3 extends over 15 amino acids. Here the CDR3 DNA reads TGTGCCAGCAGTGAAGCCCACGATATACCATATGGCTACACCTTC. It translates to CASSEAHDIPYGYTF.

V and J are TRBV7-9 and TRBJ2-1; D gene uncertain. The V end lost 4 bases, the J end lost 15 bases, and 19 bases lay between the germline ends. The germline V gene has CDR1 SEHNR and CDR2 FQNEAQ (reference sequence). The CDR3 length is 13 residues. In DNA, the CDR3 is TGTGCCAGCAGCTCAAACCATCTGTTCCGTCTGTTCTTC. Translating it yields CASSSNHLFRLFF. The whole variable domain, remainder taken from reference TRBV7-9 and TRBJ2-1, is DTGVSQNPRHKITKRGQNVTFRCDPISEHNRLYWYRQTLGQGPEFLTYFQNEAQLEKSRLLSDRFSAERPKGSFSTLEIQRTEQGDSAMYLCASSSNHLFRLFFGPGTRLTVL.

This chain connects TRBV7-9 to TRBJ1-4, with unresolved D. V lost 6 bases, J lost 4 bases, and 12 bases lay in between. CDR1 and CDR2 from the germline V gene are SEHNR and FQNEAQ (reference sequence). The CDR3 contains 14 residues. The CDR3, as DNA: TGTGCCAGCAGGGAATCGGGCCTTAATGAAAAACTGTTTTTT. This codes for CASRESGLNEKLFF.

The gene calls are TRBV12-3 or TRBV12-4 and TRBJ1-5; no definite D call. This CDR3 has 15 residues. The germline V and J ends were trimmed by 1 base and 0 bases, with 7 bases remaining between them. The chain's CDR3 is CASSLDLYSNQPQHF. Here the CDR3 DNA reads TGTGCCAGCAGTTTAGACCTGTATAGCAATCAGCCCCAGCATTTT.

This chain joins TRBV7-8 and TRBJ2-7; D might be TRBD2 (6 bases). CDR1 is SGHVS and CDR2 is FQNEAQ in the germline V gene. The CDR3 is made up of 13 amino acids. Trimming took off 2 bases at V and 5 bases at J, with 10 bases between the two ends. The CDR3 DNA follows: TGTGCCAGCAGCTTAAGGGAGGTCCACGAGCAGTACTTC. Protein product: CASSLREVHEQYF.

CDR3 amino acids: CASSLALPGGYSTDTQYF. The CDR3 nucleotides are TGTGCCAGCAGCTTGGCCCTTCCGGGGGGCTACAGCACAGATACGCAGTATTTT. The chain combines TRBV5-6 with TRBJ2-3; TRBD2 is a possible D gene (7 bases). V lost 0 bases and J 0 bases, leaving 17 bases between the germline ends. Germline CDR1 and CDR2: SGHDT and YYEEEE. The CDR3 consists of 18 residues.

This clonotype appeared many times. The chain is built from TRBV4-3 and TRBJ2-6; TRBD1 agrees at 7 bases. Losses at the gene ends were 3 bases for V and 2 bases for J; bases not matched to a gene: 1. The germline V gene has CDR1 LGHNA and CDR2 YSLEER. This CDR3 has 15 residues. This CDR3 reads CASSQTGTGANVLTF. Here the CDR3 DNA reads TGCGCCAGCAGCCAGACAGGGACTGGGGCCAACGTCCTGACTTTC.

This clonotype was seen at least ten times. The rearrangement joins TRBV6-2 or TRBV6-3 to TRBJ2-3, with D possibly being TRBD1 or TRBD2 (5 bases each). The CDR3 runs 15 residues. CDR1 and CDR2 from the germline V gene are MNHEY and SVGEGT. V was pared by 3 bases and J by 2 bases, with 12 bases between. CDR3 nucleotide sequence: TGTGCCAGCAGTTATTGGGGCGGGTTCACAGATACGCAGTATTTT. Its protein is CASSYWGGFTDTQYF.

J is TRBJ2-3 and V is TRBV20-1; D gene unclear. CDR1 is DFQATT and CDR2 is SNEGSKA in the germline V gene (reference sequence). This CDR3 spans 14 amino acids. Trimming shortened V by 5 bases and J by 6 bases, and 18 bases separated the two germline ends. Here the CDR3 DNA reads TGCAGTGCTCCCTTAGGACCGCTTCGGGATACGCAGTATTTT. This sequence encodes CSAPLGPLRDTQYF.

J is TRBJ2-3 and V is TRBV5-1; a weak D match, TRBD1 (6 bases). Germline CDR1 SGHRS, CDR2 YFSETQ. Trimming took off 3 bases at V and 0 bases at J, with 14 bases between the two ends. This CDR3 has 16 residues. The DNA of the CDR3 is TGCGCCAGCAGCTCCCAGGACAGTGGGAGCACAGATACGCAGTATTTT. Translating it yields CASSSQDSGSTDTQYF.

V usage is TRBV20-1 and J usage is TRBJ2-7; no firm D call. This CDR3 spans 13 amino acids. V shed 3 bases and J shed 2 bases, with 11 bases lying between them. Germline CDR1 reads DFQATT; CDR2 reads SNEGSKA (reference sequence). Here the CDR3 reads CSARRRATYEQYF. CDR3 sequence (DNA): TGCAGTGCTAGGCGCCGTGCTACCTACGAGCAGTACTTC.

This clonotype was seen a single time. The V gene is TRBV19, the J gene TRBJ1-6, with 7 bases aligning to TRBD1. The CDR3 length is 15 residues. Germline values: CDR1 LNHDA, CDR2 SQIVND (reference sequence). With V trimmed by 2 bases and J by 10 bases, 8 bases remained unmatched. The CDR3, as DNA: TGTGCCAGTAGTATAAGTAACGCCAGGGGGTCACCCCTCCACTTT. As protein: CASSISNARGSPLHF.

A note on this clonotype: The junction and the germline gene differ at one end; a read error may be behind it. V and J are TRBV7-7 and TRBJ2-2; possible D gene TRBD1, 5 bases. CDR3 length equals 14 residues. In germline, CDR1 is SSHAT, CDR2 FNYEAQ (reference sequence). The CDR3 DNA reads TGTGCTAGCAGCTTAGGCAGGGACACCGGGGAGCTGTTTTTT. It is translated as CASSLGRDTGELFF. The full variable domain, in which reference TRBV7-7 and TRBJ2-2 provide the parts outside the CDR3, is GAGVSQSPRYKVTKRGQDVTLRCDPISSHATLYWYQQALGQGPEFLTYFNYEAQPDKSGLPSDRFSAERPEGSISTLTIQRTEQRDSAMYRCASSLGRDTGELFFGEGSRLTVL.

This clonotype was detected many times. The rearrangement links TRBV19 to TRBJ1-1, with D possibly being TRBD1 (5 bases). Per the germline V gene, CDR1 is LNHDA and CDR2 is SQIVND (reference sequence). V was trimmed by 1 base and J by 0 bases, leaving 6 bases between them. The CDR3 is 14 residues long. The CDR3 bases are TGTGCCAGTAGTATAGGCAGGGTGAACACTGAAGCTTTCTTT. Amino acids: CASSIGRVNTEAFF. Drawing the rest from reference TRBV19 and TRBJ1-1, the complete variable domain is DGGITQSPKYLFRKEGQNVTLSCEQNLNHDAMYWYRQDPGQGLRLIYYSQIVNDFQKGDIAEGYSVSREKKESFPLTVTSAQKNPTAFYLCASSIGRVNTEAFFGQGTRLTVV.

The CDR3 is CAIEEKNTGELFF. The CDR3 nucleotides are TGTGCCATCGAGGAGAAGAACACCGGGGAGCTGTTTTTT. The chain uses TRBV10-3 and TRBJ2-2; D is ambiguous. Germline V CDR1 and CDR2: ENHRY, SYGVKD. V was pared by 8 bases and J by 1 base, with 8 bases between. The CDR3 sequence is 13 residues long.

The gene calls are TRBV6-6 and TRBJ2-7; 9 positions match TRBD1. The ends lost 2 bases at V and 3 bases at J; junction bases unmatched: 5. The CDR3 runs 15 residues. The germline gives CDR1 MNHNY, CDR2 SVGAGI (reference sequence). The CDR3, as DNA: TGTGCCAGCAGTTACCCTGGACAGGGGCTCTACGAGCAGTACTTC. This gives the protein CASSYPGQGLYEQYF.

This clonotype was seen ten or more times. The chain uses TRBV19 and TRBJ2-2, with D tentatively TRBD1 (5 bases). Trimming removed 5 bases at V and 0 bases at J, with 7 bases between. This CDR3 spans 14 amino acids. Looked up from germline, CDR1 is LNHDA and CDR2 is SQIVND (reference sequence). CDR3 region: CASSAQANTGELFF. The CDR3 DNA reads TGTGCCAGTAGTGCACAGGCGAACACCGGGGAGCTGTTTTTT.

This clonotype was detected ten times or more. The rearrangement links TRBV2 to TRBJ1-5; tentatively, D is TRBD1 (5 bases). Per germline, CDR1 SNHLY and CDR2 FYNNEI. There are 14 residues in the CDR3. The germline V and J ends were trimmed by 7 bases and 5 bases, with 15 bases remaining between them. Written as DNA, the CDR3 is TGTGCCAGCACCGGGGGGGGGGTCGATCAGCCCCAGCATTTT. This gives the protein CASTGGGVDQPQHF.

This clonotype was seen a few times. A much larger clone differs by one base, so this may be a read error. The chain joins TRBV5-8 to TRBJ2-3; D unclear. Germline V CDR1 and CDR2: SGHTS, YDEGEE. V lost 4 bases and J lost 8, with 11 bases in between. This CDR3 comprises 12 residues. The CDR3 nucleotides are TGTGCCAGCAGCGGGTGGCCAGCTACGCAGTATTTT. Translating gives CASSGWPATQYF. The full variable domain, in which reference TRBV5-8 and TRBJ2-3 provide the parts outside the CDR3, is EAGVTQSPTHLIKTRGQQATLRCSPISGHTSVYWYQQALGLGLQFLLWYDEGEERNRGNFPPRFSGRQFPNYSSELNVNALELEDSALYLCASSGWPATQYFGPGTRLTVL.

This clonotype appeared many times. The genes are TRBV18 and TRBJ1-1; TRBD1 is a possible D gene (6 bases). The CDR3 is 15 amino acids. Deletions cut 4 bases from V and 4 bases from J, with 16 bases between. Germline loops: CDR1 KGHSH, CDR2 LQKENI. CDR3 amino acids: CASSRPGEAGTEAFF. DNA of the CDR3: TGTGCCAGCTCACGACCAGGGGAGGCGGGCACTGAAGCTTTCTTT.

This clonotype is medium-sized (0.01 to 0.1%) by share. In DNA form, the CDR3 reads TGCGCCAGCAGCCAAGGGGCGGGACCTTCCATTTCAGAGACCCAGTACTTC. It translates to CASSQGAGPSISETQYF. This chain uses TRBV4-1 with TRBJ2-5; maybe TRBD2 (6 bases). Trimming took 1 base from V and 4 from J, leaving 19 bases between them. The V gene's germline CDR1 is MGHRA and CDR2 YSYEKL. The CDR3 spans 17 residues.

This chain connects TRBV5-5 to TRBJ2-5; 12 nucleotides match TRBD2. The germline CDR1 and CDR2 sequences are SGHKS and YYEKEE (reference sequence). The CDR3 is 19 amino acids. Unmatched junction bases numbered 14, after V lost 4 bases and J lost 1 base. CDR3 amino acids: CASSQRRTSGIGAQETQYF. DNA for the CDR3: TGTGCCAGCAGCCAAAGGAGGACTAGCGGGATTGGAGCCCAAGAGACCCAGTACTTC.

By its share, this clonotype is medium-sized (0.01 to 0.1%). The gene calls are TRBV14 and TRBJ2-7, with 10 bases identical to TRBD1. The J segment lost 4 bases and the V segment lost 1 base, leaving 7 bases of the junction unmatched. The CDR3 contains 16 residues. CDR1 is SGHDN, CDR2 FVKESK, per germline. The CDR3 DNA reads TGTGCCAGCAGCCAAGTCTCAGGACAGGGGGTTTACGAGCAGTACTTC. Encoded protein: CASSQVSGQGVYEQYF.